This TCR beta chain was profiled in a study of CD8 T cells in Susac syndrome. Random hexamers were used to reverse transcribe an amount of about 0.45 to 1 ug RNA. TCRdb reprocessed the immunoSEQ multiplex PCR reads with MiXCR, giving one entry per CDR3 protein. The sample lists about 110,000 distinct CDR3 sequences, around 95% occurring once. Germline loops: CDR1 SGDLS, CDR2 YYNGEE. The V gene lost 3 bases and the J gene lost 1 base, with 4 bases spanning the gap. This CDR3 is 12 amino acids long. The sample consisted of CD4+ T cells from PBMCs. This TCR derives from a human donor in good health. The chain employs TRBV9 and TRBJ2-5, with unresolved D. The chain's CDR3 is CASSASQETQYF. The CDR3 bases are TGTGCCAGCAGCGCCTCCCAAGAGACCCAGTACTTC.